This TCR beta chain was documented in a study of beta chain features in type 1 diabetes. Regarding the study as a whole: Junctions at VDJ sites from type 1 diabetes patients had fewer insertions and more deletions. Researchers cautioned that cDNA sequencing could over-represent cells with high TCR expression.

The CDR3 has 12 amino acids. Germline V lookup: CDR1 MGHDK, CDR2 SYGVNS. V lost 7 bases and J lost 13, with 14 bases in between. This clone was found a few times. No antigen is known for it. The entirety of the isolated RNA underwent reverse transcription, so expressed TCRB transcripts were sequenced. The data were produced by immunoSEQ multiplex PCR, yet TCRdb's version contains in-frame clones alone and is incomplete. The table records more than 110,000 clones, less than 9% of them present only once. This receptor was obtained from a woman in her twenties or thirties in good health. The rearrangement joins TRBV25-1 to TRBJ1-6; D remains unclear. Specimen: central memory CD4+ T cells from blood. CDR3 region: CASKFGVNPLHF. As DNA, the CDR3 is TGTGCCAGCAAATTCGGGGTAAACCCCCTCCACTTT.